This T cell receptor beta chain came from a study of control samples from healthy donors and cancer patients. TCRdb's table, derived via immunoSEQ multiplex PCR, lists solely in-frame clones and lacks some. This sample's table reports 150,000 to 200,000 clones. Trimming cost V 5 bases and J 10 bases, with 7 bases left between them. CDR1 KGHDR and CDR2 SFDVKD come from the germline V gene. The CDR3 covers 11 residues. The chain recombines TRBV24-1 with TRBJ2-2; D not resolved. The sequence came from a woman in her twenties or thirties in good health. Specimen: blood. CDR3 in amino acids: CATSALQELFF. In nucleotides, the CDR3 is TGTGCCACCAGTGCCCTCCAGGAGCTGTTTTTT.